Below are 21 T cell receptor beta chains sequenced from a single sample in a study of blood T cells in healthy people across ages. A second about 6 to 11 cycle PCR used barcoded and J-beta primers. TCRdb processed the 5' RACE reads anew with MiXCR; each CDR3 protein has one entry. This sample has around 750,000 distinct CDR3 sequences, with about 53% found just once. Sequencing was done on a sample of blood. The receptors were sampled from a man aged 80 or over in good health.

The CDR3 is CAIRGSLDSLKETQYF. The CDR3 DNA reads TGTGCCATCAGGGGGAGTTTGGACTCCCTAAAGGAGACCCAGTACTTC. This chain links TRBV10-3 with TRBJ2-4; weak D call: TRBD2 (5 bases). TRBJ2-5 matches the DNA end more closely, so the J call is doubtful. Germline V gives CDR1 ENHRY, CDR2 SYGVKD. The CDR3 totals 16 residues.

This clonotype was counted only a few times. The CDR3 sequence is CSARPSAYYEQYF. As DNA, the CDR3 is TGCAGTGCTAGACCCAGCGCTTACTACGAGCAGTACTTC. V is TRBV20-1 and J is TRBJ2-7; D remains ambiguous. The ends were cut back, 2 bases at V and 3 bases at J, with 11 bases in the middle. The germline CDR1 and CDR2 sequences are DFQATT and SNEGSKA (reference sequence). This CDR3 contains 13 residues.

The chain carries TRBV5-1 and TRBJ2-3; D possibly uses TRBD1 or TRBD2 (5 bases each). This CDR3 has 14 residues. Germline V gene lookup returns CDR1 SGHRS and CDR2 YFSETQ. The V gene lost 4 bases and the J gene lost 0 bases, with 9 bases spanning the gap. CDR3 in amino acids: CASSAGDSTDTQYF. CDR3 DNA sequence: TGCGCCAGCAGCGCCGGGGACAGCACAGATACGCAGTATTTT.

CDR3 sequence reads: CASRDWGGLGTQYF. Here the CDR3 DNA reads TGTGCCAGCAGGGACTGGGGGGGCCTAGGTACGCAGTATTTT. This chain connects TRBV12-3 or TRBV12-4 to TRBJ2-3; TRBD2 might be the D (7 bases). This CDR3 is built from 14 residues. Trimming shortened V by 6 bases and J by 8 bases, and 18 bases separated the two germline ends.

The chain recombines TRBV6-1 with TRBJ1-2; no firm D call. There are 13 residues in the CDR3. V was cut by 1 base and J by 8 bases, with 11 bases left in between. Germline lookup yields CDR1 MNHNS and CDR2 SASEGT. CDR3 region: CASSEVGVRGYTF. In nucleotides, the CDR3 is TGTGCCAGCAGTGAAGTCGGGGTCCGGGGCTACACCTTC.

The rearrangement joins TRBV27 to TRBJ2-5; 8 bases map to TRBD1. Germline V lookup: CDR1 MNHEY, CDR2 SMNVEV (reference sequence). This CDR3 is built from 14 residues. After removal of 3 bases from V and 2 bases from J, the junction contained 2 bases not matched to a gene. The DNA of the CDR3 is TGTGCCAGCAGTTTCCGACAGGGGCAAGAGACCCAGTACTTC. Amino acid sequence: CASSFRQGQETQYF.

The chain uses TRBV6-5 and TRBJ2-7; D might be TRBD2 (5 bases). From germline, CDR1 is MNHEY and CDR2 SVGAGI. The length of the CDR3 is 19 residues. V was pared by 0 bases and J by 3 bases, with 24 bases between. The CDR3 DNA reads TGTGCCAGCAGTTACTCGATCCGGCTAGCTAAGTCCCCCATCTACGAGCAGTACTTC. It specifies CASSYSIRLAKSPIYEQYF.

V and J are TRBV20-1 and TRBJ2-2, with a weak D call TRBD1 (6 bases). Trimming left V 6 bases short and J 2 bases short, with 13 bases between. Germline-derived CDR1 and CDR2 are DFQATT and SNEGSKA (reference sequence). The CDR3 is 14 residues long. This CDR3 reads CSATRGGNTGELFF. CDR3 DNA sequence: TGCAGTGCCACAAGAGGGGGAAACACCGGGGAGCTGTTTTTT.

This clonotype was seen more than once but under ten times. The chain joins TRBV20-1 to TRBJ2-3; D perhaps matches TRBD2 (5 bases). The CDR3 totals 16 residues. Trimming took 5 bases from V and 3 from J, leaving 21 bases between them. Germline V lookup: CDR1 DFQATT, CDR2 SNEGSKA (reference sequence). Here the CDR3 DNA reads TGCAGTGCTTTGGGAGACCGGGATCTTCGTACAGATACGCAGTATTTT. This sequence encodes CSALGDRDLRTDTQYF.

This clonotype has more than one count but fewer than ten. This chain links TRBV20-1 with TRBJ2-3, with TRBD2 matching 8 bases. Trimming took 0 bases from V and 14 from J; bases not matched to a gene: 16. This CDR3 is 15 amino acids long. Germline CDR1 reads DFQATT; CDR2 reads SNEGSKA (reference sequence). This chain's CDR3 is CSARDLRLAGPYAYF. Written as DNA, the CDR3 is TGCAGTGCTAGAGATCTAAGGCTAGCGGGCCCATACGCGTATTTT.

The chain combines TRBV7-3 with TRBJ1-1; unclear D gene. Germline CDR1 reads SGHTA; CDR2 reads FQGTGA. The V end lost 5 bases, the J end lost 11 bases, and 21 bases lay between the germline ends. CDR3 size: 14 residues. The CDR3 protein is CASSLGGGNMWAFF. The CDR3 bases are TGTGCCAGCAGCCTCGGTGGAGGGAATATGTGGGCTTTCTTT.

The chain combines TRBV7-2 with TRBJ2-5; 15 bases line up with TRBD2. V gave up 5 bases and J gave up 5 bases; unmatched junction bases: 6. The CDR3 extends over 16 amino acids. The germline V gene has CDR1 SGHTA and CDR2 FQGNSA. The CDR3 region is CASSPGLAGGGETQYF. The CDR3, as DNA: TGTGCCAGCAGCCCGGGACTAGCGGGAGGAGGGGAGACCCAGTACTTC. Using reference TRBV7-2 and TRBJ2-5 for the parts outside the CDR3, the full variable domain is GAGVSQSPSNKVTEKGKDVELRCDPISGHTALYWYRQSLGQGLEFLIYFQGNSAPDKSGLPSDRFSAERTGGSVSTLTIQRTQQEDSAVYLCASSPGLAGGGETQYFGPGTRLLVL.

This sequence joins TRBV6-1 and TRBJ2-2; possible D gene TRBD2, 5 bases. The germline V gene encodes CDR1 MNHNS and CDR2 SASEGT. The V end was cut by 4 bases, the J end by 0 bases, with 9 bases between. The CDR3 extends over 15 amino acids. CDR3 coding DNA: TGTGCCAGCAGTGCCCCAGCGGCGAACACCGGGGAGCTGTTTTTT. It codes for CASSAPAANTGELFF.

This clonotype has just a few counts. This chain joins TRBV20-1 and TRBJ2-1; 7 bases match TRBD2. CDR3 size: 14 residues. V gave up 1 base and J gave up 6 bases; unmatched junction bases: 6. Germline CDR1 DFQATT, CDR2 SNEGSKA (reference sequence). CDR3 bases: TGCAGTGCTAGAGCCGGGAGGAGTTTCAATGAGCAGTTCTTC. This sequence encodes CSARAGRSFNEQFF.

The chain combines TRBV24-1 with TRBJ2-1; possible D gene TRBD2, 6 bases. CDR1 is KGHDR, CDR2 SFDVKD, per germline. The V gene lost 4 bases and the J gene lost 7 bases, with 16 bases spanning the gap. The CDR3 spans 15 residues. CDR3 DNA sequence: TGTGCCACCAGTGAGGCGAGCGGCCGGGGGAATGAGCAGTTCTTC. This sequence encodes CATSEASGRGNEQFF.

CDR3 amino acids: CATSLAGGGEQFF. The CDR3 region has the DNA TGTGCCACCAGCCTAGCGGGAGGGGGTGAGCAGTTCTTC. The V gene is TRBV24-1, the J gene TRBJ2-1, with 12 bases identical to TRBD2. This CDR3 contains 13 residues. V trimming: 7 bases; J trimming: 9 bases; junction bases outside the gene matches: 3. Germline V CDR1 and CDR2: KGHDR, SFDVKD.

CDR3 DNA sequence: TGCGCCAGCAACGTGGACCAGAACACTGAAGCTTTCTTT. It codes for CASNVDQNTEAFF. The J gene is TRBJ1-1, the V gene TRBV5-1; D unclear. Germline CDR1 and CDR2: SGHRS and YFSETQ. Trimming took 6 bases from V and 1 from J, leaving 10 bases between them. The CDR3 is 13 amino acids.

Worth noting for this clonotype: One junction end disagrees with the germline gene, perhaps due to a read error. The chain has TRBV20-1 and TRBJ1-2; D call uncertain. There are 12 residues in the CDR3. Germline-derived CDR1 and CDR2 are DFQATT and SNEGSKA (reference sequence). The CDR3 DNA reads as TGCAGTGCTGGAGACTGGGCGGGGGGCTACACCTTC. Its protein is CSAGDWAGGYTF.

This chain uses TRBV27 with TRBJ2-5; D is uncertain. The CDR3 is made up of 14 amino acids. Germline-derived CDR1 and CDR2 are MNHEY and SMNVEV (reference sequence). V was pared by 6 bases and J by 4 bases, with 15 bases between. The CDR3 sequence: CASRRKTTAETQYF. CDR3 coding DNA: TGTGCCAGCAGGCGTAAAACGACCGCAGAGACCCAGTACTTC.

In its sample, this clonotype was seen a few times. J is TRBJ2-7 and V is TRBV12-3 or TRBV12-4; D remains unclear. The CDR3 totals 11 residues. The V gene lost 5 bases and the J gene lost 5 bases, with 7 bases spanning the gap. DNA for the CDR3: TGTGCCAGCAGTGTACTACACGAGCAGTACTTC. Translation: CASSVLHEQYF.

In this sample, this clonotype turned up once. V and J are TRBV28 and TRBJ2-1; 8 bases match TRBD2. Germline V CDR1 and CDR2: MDHEN, SYDVKM. This CDR3 is 16 amino acids long. V dropped 7 bases and J dropped 2; count of bases not matched to a gene: 10. The CDR3 DNA sequence: TGTGCCAGCATAACCGCCCGGGGGGGGACCTACAATGAGCAGTTCTTC. This encodes CASITARGGTYNEQFF.